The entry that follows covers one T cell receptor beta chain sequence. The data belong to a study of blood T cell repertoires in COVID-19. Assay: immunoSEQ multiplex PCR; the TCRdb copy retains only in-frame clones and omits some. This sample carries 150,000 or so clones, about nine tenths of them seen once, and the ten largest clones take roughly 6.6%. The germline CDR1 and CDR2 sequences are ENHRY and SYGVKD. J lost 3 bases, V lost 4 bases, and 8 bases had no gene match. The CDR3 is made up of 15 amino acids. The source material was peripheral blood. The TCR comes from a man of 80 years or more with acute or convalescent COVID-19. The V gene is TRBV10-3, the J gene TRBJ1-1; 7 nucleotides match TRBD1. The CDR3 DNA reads TGTGCCATCAGTGGCGGAGGGGGCGCAGACACTGAAGCTTTCTTT. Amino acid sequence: CAISGGGGADTEAFF.